This T cell receptor (beta chain) was found in a study of T cell changes during pregnancy in multiple sclerosis. Clones were sequenced by immunoSEQ multiplex PCR, and TCRdb holds only the in-frame ones, with some missing. Of approximately 37,000 clones listed, around nine tenths are singletons. The germline V gene encodes CDR1 MGHRA and CDR2 YSYEKL. Germline trimming cut 4 bases from V and 7 bases from J; bases unmatched to any gene: 11. CDR3 length: 16 residues. The source was CD4+ T cells from peripheral blood mononuclear cells, collected in the third trimester of pregnancy. The TCR sequence derives from a female donor in good health, enrolled as a control in a pregnancy study. V is TRBV4-1 and J is TRBJ2-2, with TRBD2 identical over 8 bases. DNA of the CDR3: TGCGCCAGCAGCCTGAAAGGCGGGGGGATTCTCGGGGAGCTGTTTTTT. It specifies CASSLKGGGILGELFF.